In this sample, the clone carrying this T cell receptor beta chain turned up a few times. The antigen is unknown. Positively selected for CCR7, the CD45RO-negative cells used as naive CD8 cells excluded terminally differentiated effector memory CD45RA+ cells. V shed 8 bases and J shed 1 base, with 17 bases lying between them. The length of the CDR3 is 15 residues. The germline V gene has CDR1 LNHDA and CDR2 SQIVND (reference sequence). The sample is drawn from a study of shared clonotypes between healthy human individuals. Study details: Those who served as donors were two women and a few men between the ages of 18 and 49.

Assay used: immunoSEQ multiplex PCR; TCRdb lists only in-frame clones, some missing. The sample records about 2.2 million clones, around 95% being singletons. Study results and limitations: Researchers sampled only blood; tissue repertoires likely differ. In general, naive subsets displayed greater estimated richness than memory subsets did.

The sample taken for sequencing was naive CD8+ T cells from PBMCs. This sequence was found in a man aged 18 to 30 in good health. Some clones in this sample may be carry-over from other donors' samples. The chain carries TRBV19 and TRBJ1-1; D might be TRBD1 (6 bases). The CDR3: CASRTMGASNTEAFF. CDR3 nucleotides: TGTGCCAGTCGCACCATGGGGGCGTCGAACACTGAAGCTTTCTTT.